This TCR beta chain was identified during a study of T cell changes during pregnancy in multiple sclerosis. V lost 4 bases to trimming and J lost 5 bases; unmatched junction nucleotides: 11. This CDR3 is built from 16 residues. In germline, CDR1 is SGHRS, CDR2 YFSETQ. Here immunoSEQ multiplex PCR was the method, and the copy in TCRdb shows in-frame clones only, minus some. The data contain tens of thousands of clones, roughly nine tenths of them seen just once; the ten biggest clones take up approximately 2%. Sequencing was performed on peripheral blood, taken in the second trimester of pregnancy. The chain uses TRBV5-1 and TRBJ1-4, with 7 bases that match TRBD1. This TCR came from a female donor in good health, enrolled as a control in a pregnancy study. CDR3 protein: CASSPIGQASNEKLFF. CDR3 sequence (DNA): TGCGCCAGCAGCCCTATCGGACAGGCCTCGAATGAAAAACTGTTTTTT.